Listed here is a single T cell receptor (beta chain). Its antigen is unknown. The data originate from a study of siplizumab effects on memory and regulatory T cells. General study points: To unstimulated subsets, only a minor fraction of alloreactive clones could be mapped. Most proliferating CD4+ or CD8+ clones, roughly 75-97%, had no naive or memory assignment. Naive T cells looked more diverse than memory cells and looked like major alloresponse contributors.

Germline V gives CDR1 MNHNS, CDR2 SASEGT. CDR3 length equals 15 residues. Losses at the gene ends were 5 bases for V and 7 bases for J; bases not matched to a gene: 8. The table came from immunoSEQ multiplex PCR; TCRdb's copy has only in-frame clones and leaves some out. The sample yields roughly 120,000 clones, approximately 94% seen once. The specimen sequenced was non-Treg CD4+ T cells sorted from blood. The receptor comes from a human donor in good health. V gene TRBV6-1 combines with J gene TRBJ1-6; 7 bases line up with TRBD1. The CDR3 DNA sequence: TGTGCCAGCAGTAGGGACAGCCAGGGCAATTCACCCCTCCACTTT. Protein: CASSRDSQGNSPLHF.